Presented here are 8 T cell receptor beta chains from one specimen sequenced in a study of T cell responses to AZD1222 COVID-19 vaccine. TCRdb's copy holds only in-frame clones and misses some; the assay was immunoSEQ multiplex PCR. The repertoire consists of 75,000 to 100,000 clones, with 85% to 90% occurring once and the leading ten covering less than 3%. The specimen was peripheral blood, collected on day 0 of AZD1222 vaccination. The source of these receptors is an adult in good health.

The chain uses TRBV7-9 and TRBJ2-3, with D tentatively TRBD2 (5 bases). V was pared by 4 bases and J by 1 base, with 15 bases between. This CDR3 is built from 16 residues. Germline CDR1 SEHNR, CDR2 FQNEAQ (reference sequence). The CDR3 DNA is TGTGCCAGCAGCTCACCGGTGAGGCGGGGCACAGATACGCAGTATTTT. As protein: CASSSPVRRGTDTQYF.

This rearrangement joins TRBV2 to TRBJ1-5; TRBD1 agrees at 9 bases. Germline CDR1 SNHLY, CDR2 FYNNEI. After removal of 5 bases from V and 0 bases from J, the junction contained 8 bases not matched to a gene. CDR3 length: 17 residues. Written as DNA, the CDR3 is TGTGCCAGCAGTTGGGACAGGGTCGATACTAGCAATCAGCCCCAGCATTTT. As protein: CASSWDRVDTSNQPQHF.

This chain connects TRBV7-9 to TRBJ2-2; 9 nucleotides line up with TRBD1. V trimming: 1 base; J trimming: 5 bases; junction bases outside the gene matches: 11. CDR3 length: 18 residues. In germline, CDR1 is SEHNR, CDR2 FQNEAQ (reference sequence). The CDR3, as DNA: TGTGCCAGCAGCTTAGAATTATCAGGGACAGGGATTACCGGGGAGCTGTTTTTT. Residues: CASSLELSGTGITGELFF.

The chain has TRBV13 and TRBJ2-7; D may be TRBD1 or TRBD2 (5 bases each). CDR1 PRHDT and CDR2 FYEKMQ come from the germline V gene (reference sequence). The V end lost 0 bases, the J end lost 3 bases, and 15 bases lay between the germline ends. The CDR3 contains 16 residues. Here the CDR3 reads CASSLGGAVRDYEQYF. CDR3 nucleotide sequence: TGTGCCAGCAGCTTAGGCGGGGCAGTCCGGGACTACGAGCAGTACTTC.

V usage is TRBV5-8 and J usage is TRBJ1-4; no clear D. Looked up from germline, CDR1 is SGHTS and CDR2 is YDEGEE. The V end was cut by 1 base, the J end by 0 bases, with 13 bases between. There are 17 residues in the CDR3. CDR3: CASSLFGMGATNEKLFF. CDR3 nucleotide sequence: TGTGCCAGCAGCTTGTTCGGGATGGGAGCAACTAATGAAAAACTGTTTTTT.

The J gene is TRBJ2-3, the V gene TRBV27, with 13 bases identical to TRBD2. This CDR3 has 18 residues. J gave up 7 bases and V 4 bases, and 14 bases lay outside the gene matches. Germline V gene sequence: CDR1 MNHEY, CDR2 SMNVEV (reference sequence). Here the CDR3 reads CASSYSGTSGTGRNTQYF. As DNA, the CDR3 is TGTGCCAGCAGTTACTCCGGGACTAGCGGGACAGGGAGAAATACGCAGTATTTT.

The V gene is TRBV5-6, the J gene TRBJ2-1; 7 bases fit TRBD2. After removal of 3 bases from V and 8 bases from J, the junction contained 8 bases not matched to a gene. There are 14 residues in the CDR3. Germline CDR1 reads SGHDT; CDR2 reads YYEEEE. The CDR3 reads CASSYPSSGHEQFF. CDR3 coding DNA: TGTGCCAGCAGCTATCCCTCTAGCGGCCATGAGCAGTTCTTC.

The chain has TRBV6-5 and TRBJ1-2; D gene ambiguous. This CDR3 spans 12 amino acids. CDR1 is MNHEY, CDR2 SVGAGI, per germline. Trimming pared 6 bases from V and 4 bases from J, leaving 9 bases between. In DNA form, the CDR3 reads TGTGCCAGCAGGCCGAGGAGCTATGGCTACACCTTC. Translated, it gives CASRPRSYGYTF.